This TCR beta chain was profiled in a study of T cell repertoires in cytomegalovirus infection. TCRdb independently ran MiXCR on the reads; one entry per CDR3 protein. The profile covers roughly 920,000 distinct CDR3 sequences, with about 33% appearing a single time and roughly 13% taken by the ten largest. This clonotype was picked up a small number of times. As yet, its antigen is unknown. CDR3 length equals 15 residues. The V end was cut by 2 bases, the J end by 0 bases, with 11 bases between. Germline lookup yields CDR1 DFQATT and CDR2 SNEGSKA (reference sequence). J is TRBJ1-5 and V is TRBV20-1; D remains ambiguous. This TCR was recovered from a human donor in good health (CMV status not recorded). Some clones in this sample may be carry-over from other donors' samples. The material was cultured CD8+ T cells from PBMCs, obtained from culture after CMV antigen stimulation. The CDR3 DNA is TGCAGTGCTAGACAGACGGATTATAGCAATCAGCCCCAGCATTTT. Protein sequence: CSARQTDYSNQPQHF.